This T cell receptor (beta chain) was retrieved from a study of control samples from healthy donors and cancer patients. The CDR3 is 15 amino acids. Germline V gene lookup returns CDR1 SGHVS and CDR2 FQNEAQ. V lost 2 bases and J lost 5, with 15 bases in between. The assay was immunoSEQ multiplex PCR, and TCRdb's table has in-frame clones only and misses some. Among approximately 52,000 clones listed, roughly 87% were seen once. Sequencing was carried out using PBMCs. The chain links TRBV7-8 to TRBJ1-2, with D possibly being TRBD1 (5 bases). This clonotype originated in a man between 60 and 75 years old with head and neck cancer. The CDR3 sequence: CASSLTVSGAYGYTF. CDR3 nucleotide sequence: TGTGCCAGCAGCTTAACCGTTAGCGGGGCTTATGGCTACACCTTC.